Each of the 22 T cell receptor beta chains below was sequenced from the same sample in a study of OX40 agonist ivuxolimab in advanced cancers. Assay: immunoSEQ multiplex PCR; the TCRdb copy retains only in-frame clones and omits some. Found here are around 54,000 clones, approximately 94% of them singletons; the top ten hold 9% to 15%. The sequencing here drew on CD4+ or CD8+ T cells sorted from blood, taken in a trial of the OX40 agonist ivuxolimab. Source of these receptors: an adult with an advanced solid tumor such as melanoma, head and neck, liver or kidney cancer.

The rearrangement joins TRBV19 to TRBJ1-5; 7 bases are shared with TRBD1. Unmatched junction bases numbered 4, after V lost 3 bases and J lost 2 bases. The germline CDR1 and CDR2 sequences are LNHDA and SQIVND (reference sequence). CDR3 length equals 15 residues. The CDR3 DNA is TGTGCCAGTAGTATTGGGACAGCGGGCAATCAGCCCCAGCATTTT. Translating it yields CASSIGTAGNQPQHF.

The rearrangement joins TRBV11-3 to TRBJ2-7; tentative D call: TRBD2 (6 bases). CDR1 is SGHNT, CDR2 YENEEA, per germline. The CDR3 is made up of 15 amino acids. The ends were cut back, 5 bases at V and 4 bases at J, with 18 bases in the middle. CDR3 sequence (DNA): TGTGCCAGCAGCCTCAGTAGCGGATACCGTTACGAGCAGTACTTC. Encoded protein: CASSLSSGYRYEQYF.

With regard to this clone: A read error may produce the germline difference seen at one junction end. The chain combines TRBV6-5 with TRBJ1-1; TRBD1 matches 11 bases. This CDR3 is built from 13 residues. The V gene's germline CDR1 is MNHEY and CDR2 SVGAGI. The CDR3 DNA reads TGCCGGACCGGGACAGGGGGGTGGACTGAAGCTTTCTTT. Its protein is CRTGTGGWTEAFF.

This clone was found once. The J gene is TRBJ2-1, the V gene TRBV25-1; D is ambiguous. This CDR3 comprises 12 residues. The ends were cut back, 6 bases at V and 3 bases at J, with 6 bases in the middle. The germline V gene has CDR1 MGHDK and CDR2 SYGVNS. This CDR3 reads CASSLDYNEQFF. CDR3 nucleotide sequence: TGTGCCAGCAGCCTAGACTACAATGAGCAGTTCTTC. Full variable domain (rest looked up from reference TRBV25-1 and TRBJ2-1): EADIYQTPRYLVIGTGKKITLECSQTMGHDKMYWYQQDPGMELHLIHYSYGVNSTEKGDLSSESTVSRIRTEHFPLTLESARPSHTSQYLCASSLDYNEQFFGPGTRLTVL.

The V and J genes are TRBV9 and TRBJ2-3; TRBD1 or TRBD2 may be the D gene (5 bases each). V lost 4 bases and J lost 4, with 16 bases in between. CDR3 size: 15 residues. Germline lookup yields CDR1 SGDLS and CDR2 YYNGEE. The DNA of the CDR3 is TGTGCCAGCAGCCCGGAATTATGGGGGTCAGATACGCAGTATTTT. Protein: CASSPELWGSDTQYF.

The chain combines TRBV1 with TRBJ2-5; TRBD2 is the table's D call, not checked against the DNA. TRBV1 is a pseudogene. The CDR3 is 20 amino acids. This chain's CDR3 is CTSSHEIAGLAGEVQETQYF. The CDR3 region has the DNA TGCACCAGCAGCCACGAGATAGCGGGACTAGCGGGGGAAGTTCAAGAGACCCAGTACTTC.

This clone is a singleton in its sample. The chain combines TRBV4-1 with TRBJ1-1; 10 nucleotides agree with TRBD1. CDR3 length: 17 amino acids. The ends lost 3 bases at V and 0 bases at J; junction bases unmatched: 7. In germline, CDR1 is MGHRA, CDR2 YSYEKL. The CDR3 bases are TGCGCCAGCAGCCAGGGGGACAGGGGCCTCATGAACACTGAAGCTTTCTTT. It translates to CASSQGDRGLMNTEAFF.

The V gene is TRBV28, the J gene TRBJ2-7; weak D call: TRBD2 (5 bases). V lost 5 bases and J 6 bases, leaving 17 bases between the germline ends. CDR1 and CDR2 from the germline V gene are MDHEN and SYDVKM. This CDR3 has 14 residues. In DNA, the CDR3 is TGTGCCAGCAGTCCGCCGCTACTAGTGGGCGAGCAGTACTTC. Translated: CASSPPLLVGEQYF.

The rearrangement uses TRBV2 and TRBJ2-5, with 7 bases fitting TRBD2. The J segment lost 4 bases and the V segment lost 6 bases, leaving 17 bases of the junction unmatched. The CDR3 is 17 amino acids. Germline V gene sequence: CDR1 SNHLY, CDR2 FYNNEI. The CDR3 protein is CASRGPWRERPPETQYF. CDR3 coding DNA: TGTGCCAGCAGGGGCCCTTGGCGGGAGCGGCCCCCAGAGACCCAGTACTTC.

The CDR3 protein is CAASWGSGGSTDTQYF. The CDR3 DNA reads TGTGCCGCCTCCTGGGGTAGCGGGGGGAGCACAGATACGCAGTATTTT. The chain links TRBV2 to TRBJ2-3; 10 nucleotides match TRBD2. V shed 11 bases and J 0 bases; nucleotides not matched to a gene: 11. The CDR3 covers 16 residues. From germline, CDR1 is SNHLY and CDR2 FYNNEI. Full variable domain (outside the CDR3, taken from reference TRBV2 and TRBJ2-3): EPEVTQTPSHQVTQMGQEVILRCVPISNHLYFYWYRQILGQKVEFLVSFYNNEISEKSEIFDDQFSVERPDGSNFTLKIRSTKLEDSAMYFCAASWGSGGSTDTQYFGPGTRLTVL.

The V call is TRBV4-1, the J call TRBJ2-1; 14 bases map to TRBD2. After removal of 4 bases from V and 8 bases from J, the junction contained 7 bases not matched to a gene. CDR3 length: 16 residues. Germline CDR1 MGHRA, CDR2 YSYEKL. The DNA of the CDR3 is TGCGCCAGCAGCCCAAGACTAGCGGGAGGGATAGATGAGCAGTTCTTC. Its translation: CASSPRLAGGIDEQFF.

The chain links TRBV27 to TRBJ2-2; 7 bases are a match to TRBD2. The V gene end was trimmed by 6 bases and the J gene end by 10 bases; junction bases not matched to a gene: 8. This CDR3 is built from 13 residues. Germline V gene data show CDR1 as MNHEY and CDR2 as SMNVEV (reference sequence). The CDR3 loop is CASSPRLALELFF. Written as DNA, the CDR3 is TGTGCCAGCAGCCCTAGACTAGCTTTGGAGCTGTTTTTT.

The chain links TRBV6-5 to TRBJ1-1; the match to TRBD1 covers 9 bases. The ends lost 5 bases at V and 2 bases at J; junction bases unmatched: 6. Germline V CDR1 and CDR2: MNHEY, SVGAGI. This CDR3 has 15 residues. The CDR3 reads CASSTQGQGNTEAFF. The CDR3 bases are TGTGCCAGCAGTACCCAGGGACAGGGAAACACTGAAGCTTTCTTT.

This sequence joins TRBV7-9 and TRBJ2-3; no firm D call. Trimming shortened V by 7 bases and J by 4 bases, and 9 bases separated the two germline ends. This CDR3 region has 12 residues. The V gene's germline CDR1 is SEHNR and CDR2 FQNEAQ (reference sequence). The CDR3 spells CASTEPADTQYF. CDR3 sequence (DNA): TGTGCCAGCACGGAGCCCGCAGATACGCAGTATTTT.

The CDR3 sequence is CSASVVTEAFF. CDR3 nucleotides: TGCAGTGCTAGCGTTGTAACTGAAGCTTTCTTT. V gene TRBV20-1 combines with J gene TRBJ1-1, with D unclear. The CDR3 totals 11 residues. Germline CDR1 and CDR2: DFQATT and SNEGSKA (reference sequence). Trimming shortened V by 3 bases and J by 5 bases, and 7 bases separated the two germline ends.

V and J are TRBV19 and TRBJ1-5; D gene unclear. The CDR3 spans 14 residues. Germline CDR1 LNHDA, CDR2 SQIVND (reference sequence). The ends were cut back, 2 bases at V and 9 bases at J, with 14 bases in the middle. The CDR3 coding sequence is TGTGCCAGTAGTATATCGGAGGGTCTTAGGCCCCAGCATTTT. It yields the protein CASSISEGLRPQHF.

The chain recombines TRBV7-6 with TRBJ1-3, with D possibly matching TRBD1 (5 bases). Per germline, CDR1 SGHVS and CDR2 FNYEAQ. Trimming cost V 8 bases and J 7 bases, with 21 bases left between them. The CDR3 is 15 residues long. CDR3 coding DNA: TGTGCCAGCGGGGACGGGGTAGCCACGGGGAACACCATATATTTT. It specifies CASGDGVATGNTIYF.

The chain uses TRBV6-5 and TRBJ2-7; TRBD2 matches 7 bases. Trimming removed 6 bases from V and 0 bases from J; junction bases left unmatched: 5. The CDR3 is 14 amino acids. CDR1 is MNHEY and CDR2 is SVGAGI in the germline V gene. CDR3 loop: CASRGTTTSYEQYF. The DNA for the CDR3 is TGTGCCAGCAGGGGGACTACCACCTCCTACGAGCAGTACTTC.

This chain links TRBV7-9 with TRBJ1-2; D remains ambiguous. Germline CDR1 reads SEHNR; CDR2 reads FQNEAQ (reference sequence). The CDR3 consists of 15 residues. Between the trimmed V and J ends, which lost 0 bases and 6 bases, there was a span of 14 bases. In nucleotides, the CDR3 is TGTGCCAGCAGCTTAGCGAATGGTGTTAGTGATGGCTACACCTTC. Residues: CASSLANGVSDGYTF.

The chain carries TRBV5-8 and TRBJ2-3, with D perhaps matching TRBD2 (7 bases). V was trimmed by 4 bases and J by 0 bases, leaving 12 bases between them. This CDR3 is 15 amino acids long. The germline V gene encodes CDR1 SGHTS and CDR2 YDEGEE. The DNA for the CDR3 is TGTGCCAGCAGCCCCGGGGGGCGGAGCACAGATACGCAGTATTTT. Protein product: CASSPGGRSTDTQYF.

CDR3 residues: CASSQDSEGATGNTIYF. CDR3 nucleotide sequence: TGCGCCAGCAGCCAAGATAGTGAGGGGGCTACTGGAAACACCATATATTTT. The chain is built from TRBV4-3 and TRBJ1-3; 7 bases line up with TRBD1. Germline CDR1 LGHNA, CDR2 YSLEER. V shed 0 bases, J shed 2 bases, and the junction held 7 bases outside the gene matches. The CDR3 covers 17 residues.

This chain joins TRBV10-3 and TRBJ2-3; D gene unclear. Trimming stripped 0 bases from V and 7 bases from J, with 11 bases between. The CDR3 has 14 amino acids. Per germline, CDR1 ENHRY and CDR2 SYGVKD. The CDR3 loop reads CAISESTALHTQYF. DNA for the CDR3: TGTGCCATCAGTGAGTCGACTGCCCTCCATACGCAGTATTTT.